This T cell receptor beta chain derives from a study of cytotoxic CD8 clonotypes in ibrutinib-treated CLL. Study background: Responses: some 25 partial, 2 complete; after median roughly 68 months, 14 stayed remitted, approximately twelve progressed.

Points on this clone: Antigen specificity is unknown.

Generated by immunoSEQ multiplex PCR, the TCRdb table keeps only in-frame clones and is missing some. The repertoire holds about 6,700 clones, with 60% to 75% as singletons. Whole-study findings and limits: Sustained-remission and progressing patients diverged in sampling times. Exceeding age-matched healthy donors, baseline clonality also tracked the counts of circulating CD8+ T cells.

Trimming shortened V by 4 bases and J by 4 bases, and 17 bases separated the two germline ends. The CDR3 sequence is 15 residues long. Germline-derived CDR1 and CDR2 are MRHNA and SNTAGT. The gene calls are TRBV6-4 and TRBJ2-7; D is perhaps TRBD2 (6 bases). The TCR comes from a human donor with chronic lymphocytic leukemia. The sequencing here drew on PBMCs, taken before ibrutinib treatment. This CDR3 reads CASSASSGSQYEQYF. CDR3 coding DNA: TGTGCCAGCAGTGCCTCATCCGGGAGCCAGTACGAGCAGTACTTC.